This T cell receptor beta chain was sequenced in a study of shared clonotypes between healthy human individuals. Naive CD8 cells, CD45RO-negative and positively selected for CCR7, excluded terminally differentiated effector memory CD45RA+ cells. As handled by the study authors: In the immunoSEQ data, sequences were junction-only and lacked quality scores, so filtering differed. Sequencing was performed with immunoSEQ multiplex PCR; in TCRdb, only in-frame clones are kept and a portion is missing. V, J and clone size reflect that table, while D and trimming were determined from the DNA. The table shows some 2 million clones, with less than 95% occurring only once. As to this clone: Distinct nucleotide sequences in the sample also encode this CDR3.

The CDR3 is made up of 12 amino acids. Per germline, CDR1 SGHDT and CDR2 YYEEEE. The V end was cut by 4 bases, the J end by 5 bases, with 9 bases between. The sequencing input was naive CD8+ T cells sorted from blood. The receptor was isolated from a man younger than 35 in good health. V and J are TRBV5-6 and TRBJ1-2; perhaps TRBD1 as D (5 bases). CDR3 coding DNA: TGTGCCAGCAGCCCCGGGGGATATGGCTACACCTTC. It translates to CASSPGGYGYTF. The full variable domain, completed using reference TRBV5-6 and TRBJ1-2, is DAGVTQSPTHLIKTRGQQVTLRCSPKSGHDTVSWYQQALGQGPQFIFQYYEEEERQRGNFPDRFSGHQFPNYSSELNVNALLLGDSALYLCASSPGGYGYTFGSGTRLTVV.